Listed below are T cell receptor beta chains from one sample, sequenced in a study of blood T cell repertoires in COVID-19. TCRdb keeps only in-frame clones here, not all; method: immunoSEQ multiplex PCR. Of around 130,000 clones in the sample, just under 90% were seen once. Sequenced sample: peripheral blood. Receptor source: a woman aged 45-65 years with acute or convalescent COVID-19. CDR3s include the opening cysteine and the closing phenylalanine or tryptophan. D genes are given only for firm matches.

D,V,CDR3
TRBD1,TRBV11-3,CASSERDRGPGNTIYF
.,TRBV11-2,CASSLSGSSSYNEQFF
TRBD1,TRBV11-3,CASSLGTGVSETQYF
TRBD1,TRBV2,CASSGVRDSTEAFF
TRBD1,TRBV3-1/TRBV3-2,CASSPHRGFPGELFF
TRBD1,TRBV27,CASSYRGVDTGELFF
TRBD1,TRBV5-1,CASSLGQDRYGYTF
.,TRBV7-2,CASSTDSWGEQYF
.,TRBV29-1,CSVDLDSDYGYTF
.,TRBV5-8,CASSYYQGGYGYTF
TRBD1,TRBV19,CASSILPRTGWDQPQHF
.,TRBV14,CASSQDRRFEAFF
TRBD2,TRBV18,CASSLLAGAYEQYF
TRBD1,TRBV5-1,CASSTGQGQTQYF
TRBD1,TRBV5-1,CASSFGQGASYGYTF
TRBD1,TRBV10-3,CAISETGGYGANVLTF
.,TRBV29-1,CSVSGSQETQYF
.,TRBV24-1,CATDPLEATDTQYF
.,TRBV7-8,CRYRNKNEKLFF
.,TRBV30,CAFRNPRRRVFEAFF
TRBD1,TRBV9,CASSPGQDVNSPLHF
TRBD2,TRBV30,CAWSPQRGTTDTQYF
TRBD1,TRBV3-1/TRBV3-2,CASSRDRANSPLHF
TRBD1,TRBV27,CASSLWGGQGITDTQYF
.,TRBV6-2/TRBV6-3,CASSYFGDTEAFF
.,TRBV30,CAWSTPGSPNEKLFF
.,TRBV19,CASSPLGRTNTGELFF
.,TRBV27,CASSLRGGDEAFF
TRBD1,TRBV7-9,CASTPYSGGFGGGYTF
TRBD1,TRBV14,CASSQDQEGDRGLDQPQHF
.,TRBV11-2,CASSLDQVGGRGYGYTF
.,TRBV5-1,CASSSGYGNTIYF
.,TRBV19,CASSRQGLSPEQYF
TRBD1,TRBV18,CASSPTSTGKLDTF
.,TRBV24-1,CATSDLWQEAAYEQYF
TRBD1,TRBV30,CAWGWDSNTEAFF
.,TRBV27,CASSLGSGDYGYTF
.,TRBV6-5,CASSYIATGMTEAFF
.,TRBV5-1,CASSLHRDSYEQYF
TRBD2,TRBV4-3,CASSHGLAENTGELFF
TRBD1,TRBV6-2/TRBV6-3,CASSPDRAHGYTF
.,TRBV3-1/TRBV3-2,CASSQAHLGGEKLFF
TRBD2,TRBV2,CASSGLAGNYEQYF
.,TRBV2,CASRELYAYGYTF
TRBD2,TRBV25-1,CASSVGGTQYF
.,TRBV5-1,CASSQGQVISTDTQYF
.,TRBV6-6,CASSYGVYSNQPQHF
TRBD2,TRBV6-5,CASSKRGSLTGELFF
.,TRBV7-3,CASSVTAAYNEQFF
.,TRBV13,CASSARVHYNEQFF
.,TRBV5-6,CASSLGLGPNSPLHF
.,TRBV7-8,CASSLARRDEQYF
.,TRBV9,CASSPPGTGSYNEQFF
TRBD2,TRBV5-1,CASSSGGRVGEQYF
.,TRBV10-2,CASSESYRGTEQYF
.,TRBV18,CASSPPGASGAFF
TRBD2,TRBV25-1,CASSERLAGAQETQYF